What follows is one TCR beta chain and its context. Which antigen it targets is not known. Base qualities are not at hand, and no much larger clone is one base apart. This record belongs to a study of OX40 agonist ivuxolimab in advanced cancers. Study-wide context: Ivuxolimab was a fully human IgG2 agonistic monoclonal antibody targeting the costimulatory receptor OX40 (CD134). The point of sequencing TCRbeta in the periphery was to test whether ivuxolimab changed TCR sequence diversity and drove clonal T-cell expansion. Of the approximately 50 dose-escalation patients, hepatocellular carcinoma was present in roughly 19, melanoma in approximately 15, renal cell carcinoma in 9 and head and neck cancer in 9. The dose-escalation cohort was 80% to 90% male with a mean age of approximately 60 years, ranging from about 20 to 80. Partial responses occurred in three dose-escalation patients, of whom one had hepatocellular carcinoma and two had cutaneous melanoma. The monotherapy dose-escalation portion (N ≈ 52 patients) of the phase I ivuxolimab trial is reported in the paper. Patients were allowed to have had prior anti-PD-1, anti-PD-L1 or anti-CTLA-4 therapy, and 30% to 50% of the dose-escalation patients had previously received checkpoint inhibitors. Intravenous ivuxolimab was administered to patients every 2 weeks at six dose levels: 0.01, 0.1, 0.3, 1.5, 3 and 10 mg/kg. The full study reports these points: Antigen specificity was not determined for the clonally expanded peripheral T cells. Low levels of normalized T-cell clonal expansion were also seen in some patients who did not respond. At doses of 0.1 to 3.0 mg/kg, clonal expansion of both CD4+ and CD8+ blood T cells was observed from baseline to week 6. In the 0.1-3.0 mg/kg groups, partial responders were among the patients with the lowest normalized peripheral clonal expansion, particularly in CD8+ T cells. On average, CD8+ T cells showed more expanded clones than CD4+ T cells after ivuxolimab.

Genomic DNA was extracted from sorted cells for sequencing of the TCRbeta CDR3 region. TCRbeta CDR3 regions were sequenced using the immunoSEQ Assay. TCRdb re-hosts the immuneACCESS table, in-frame sequences only. Its copies lack some clones; in the studies checked, an unresolved V gene accounts for under half of them, and the cause for the rest is not known. This sample lists fewer than 55,000 clones; 75% to 85% were detected once. The ten largest clones take up roughly 0.69% of the sample. The CDR3 covers 15 residues, taking in both the cysteine and the phenylalanine. Only the CDR3 DNA stays, 45 bases, in frame from base 1. V is pared back by 6 bases and J by 0 bases, with 13 bases lying between the germline termini. From the germline V gene, CDR1 is SGHTS and CDR2 is YDEGEE. Patients with autoimmune disease history or receiving systemic immunosuppression were excluded from the trial. Peripheral blood for TCR sequencing was collected from all dose cohorts at baseline, on cycle 4 day 1, and on cycle 7 day 1. The samples were taken from a phase I, first-in-human, multicenter, open-label dose-escalation trial of ivuxolimab. Adults with locally advanced or metastatic melanoma, renal cell, hepatocellular, or head and neck squamous cell carcinoma were enrolled in the trial. Before TCR sequencing, CD4+ and CD8+ T cells were separately sorted from peripheral blood.

The sequence was collected from an adult with an advanced solid tumor such as melanoma, head and neck, liver or kidney cancer. The chain is assembled from TRBV5-8 and TRBJ2-4; no D gene call is confident. This specimen consisted of CD4+ or CD8+ T cells sorted from blood, obtained in a trial of the OX40 agonist ivuxolimab. The CDR3 corresponds to CASNSRGLAKNIQYF. The sequenced DNA: TGTGCCAGCAACTCCCGAGGCCTAGCCAAAAACATTCAGTACTTC.